The next 17 T cell receptor beta chains were all read from a single sample in a study of blood T cell repertoires in COVID-19 (dated by TCRdb to 2020 to 2021). The method was the immunoSEQ multiplex PCR assay. The table comes from immuneACCESS by way of TCRdb, which keeps in-frame sequences with V and J called. Part of the clones is missing from these tables; in studies checked, under half for an unresolved V gene and the rest for unknown reasons. Present in this sample are about 280,000 clones, 75% to 90% of which were seen just once. Of the sample, roughly 13% is held by the ten largest clones. Sequencing was carried out using peripheral blood. All receptors derive from a woman between 65 and 79 years old with COVID-19, enrolled during active disease.

The chain couples TRBV4-2 to TRBJ1-4, with TRBD1 identical over 8 bases. The V and J ends lost 3 bases and 3 bases, in that order; junction bases with no gene match: 6. CDR1 is LGHNA and CDR2 is YNFKEQ in the germline V gene. The CDR3 extends over 16 amino acids. CDR3 nucleotides: TGTGCCAGCAGCCAGCAGGGGGCGCCGGCTAATGAAAAACTGTTTTTT. Protein: CASSQQGAPANEKLFF.

The gene calls are TRBV29-1 and TRBJ2-7, with TRBD1 identical over 10 bases. This CDR3 has 14 amino acids. J was trimmed by 2 bases and V by 5 bases; bases with no gene match: 6. CDR1 SQVTM and CDR2 ANQGSEA come from the germline V gene. The CDR3 is CSVTGTGAPYEQYF. The CDR3, as DNA: TGCAGCGTTACCGGGACAGGGGCCCCCTACGAGCAGTACTTC.

V is TRBV2 and J is TRBJ1-1, with a tentative D call TRBD1 (6 bases). V lost 6 bases, J lost 7 bases, and 12 bases lay in between. Germline V lookup: CDR1 SNHLY, CDR2 FYNNEI. This CDR3 has 12 residues. This CDR3 reads CASRRGWGEAFF. The CDR3 nucleotides are TGTGCCAGCAGAAGGGGGTGGGGTGAAGCTTTCTTT.

The J gene is TRBJ2-1, the V gene TRBV24-1; the match to TRBD2 covers 9 bases. Germline trimming cut 2 bases from V and 8 bases from J; bases unmatched to any gene: 6. The CDR3 consists of 15 residues. The germline CDR1 and CDR2 sequences are KGHDR and SFDVKD. This CDR3 is CATSDWAGGTHEQFF. The CDR3 bases are TGTGCCACCAGTGATTGGGCGGGGGGGACCCATGAGCAGTTCTTC.

This rearrangement joins TRBV4-2 to TRBJ2-1, with a weak D call TRBD1 (5 bases). The germline CDR1 and CDR2 sequences are LGHNA and YNFKEQ. Deletions cut 10 bases from V and 8 bases from J, with 21 bases between. The CDR3 is 14 residues long. CDR3 sequence (DNA): TGTGCCACCTCGAAAGGGGCAAGCGAAGATGAGCAGTTCTTC. Translated: CATSKGASEDEQFF.

This clone has only one observation. DNA for the CDR3: TGTGCCAGCAGCCTTAGCGTAGGGTACGAGCAGTACTTC. As protein: CASSLSVGYEQYF. The chain uses TRBV14 and TRBJ2-7; possible D gene TRBD2, 5 bases. CDR3 length equals 13 residues. The V gene's germline CDR1 is SGHDN and CDR2 FVKESK. The ends were cut back, 4 bases at V and 4 bases at J, with 11 bases in the middle.

In this sample, this clone turned up many times. The V and J genes are TRBV2 and TRBJ2-1, with 10 nucleotides matching TRBD1. Germline CDR1 SNHLY, CDR2 FYNNEI. There are 13 residues in the CDR3. V lost 8 bases and J lost 15; bases outside the gene matches: 13. The CDR3 spells CASEKGGGQGSFF. CDR3 in DNA: TGTGCCAGCGAGAAGGGAGGGGGACAGGGGTCGTTCTTC.

This rearrangement joins TRBV6-1 to TRBJ1-2, with 7 bases aligning to TRBD1. CDR1 and CDR2 (germline): MNHNS, SASEGT. V was pared by 3 bases and J by 6 bases, with 7 bases of the junction left unmatched. The CDR3 totals 14 residues. CDR3 DNA: TGTGCCAGCAGTGATATCAGGGGGGTAGATGGCTACACCTTC. Amino acid sequence: CASSDIRGVDGYTF.

The chain combines TRBV30 with TRBJ1-6, with 7 bases that match TRBD1. Unmatched junction bases numbered 13, after V lost 2 bases and J lost 9 bases. Germline-derived CDR1 and CDR2 are GTSNPN and SVGIG (reference sequence). The CDR3 loop spans 16 amino acids. The CDR3 reads CAWSRSPGQTSSPLHF. Here the CDR3 DNA reads TGTGCCTGGAGTCGATCCCCGGGACAGACAAGTTCACCCCTCCACTTT.

V gene TRBV27 combines with J gene TRBJ1-1; weak D call: TRBD1 (6 bases). V was cut by 8 bases and J by 0 bases, with 16 bases left in between. This CDR3 spans 15 amino acids. Germline CDR1 is MNHEY and CDR2 is SMNVEV (reference sequence). The CDR3 loop reads CASWGQQFMNTEAFF. The CDR3 DNA sequence: TGTGCCAGCTGGGGGCAGCAGTTCATGAACACTGAAGCTTTCTTT.

About this clone: At the DNA level, this CDR3 is encoded by other sequences in the same sample as well. The genes are TRBV5-1 and TRBJ1-1; 7 bases line up with TRBD1. Germline CDR1 reads SGHRS; CDR2 reads YFSETQ. The V and J ends lost 5 bases and 4 bases, in that order; junction bases with no gene match: 5. The CDR3 is 13 residues long. CDR3: CASSFQGGTEAFF. The DNA for the CDR3 is TGCGCCAGCAGTTTTCAGGGGGGCACTGAAGCTTTCTTT.

This clone was observed once. The rearrangement uses TRBV21-1 and TRBJ1-1; the table assigns TRBD1, which was not confirmed against the DNA. TRBV21-1 is given as a pseudogene. The CDR3 extends over 16 amino acids. The DNA of the CDR3 is TGTGCCAGCAGCAAAGCCACCGGGACAGTGAACACTGAAGCTTTCTTT. It codes for CASSKATGTVNTEAFF.

The chain joins TRBV7-2 to TRBJ2-7, with a tentative D call TRBD1 (6 bases). The CDR3 totals 13 residues. The V and J ends lost 1 base and 5 bases respectively, with 9 bases between them. The germline V gene has CDR1 SGHTA and CDR2 FQGNSA. The CDR3 bases are TGTGCCAGCAGCTTAGTTTCAGGGGACGAGCAGTACTTC. This gives the protein CASSLVSGDEQYF.

This chain joins TRBV7-2 and TRBJ1-2, with unresolved D. Germline CDR1 SGHTA, CDR2 FQGNSA. The CDR3 spans 14 residues. V shed 3 bases and J shed 4 bases, with 12 bases lying between them. The CDR3 reads CASSFGGSGYGYTF. CDR3 in DNA: TGTGCCAGCAGCTTTGGAGGGTCGGGCTATGGCTACACCTTC.

This chain uses TRBV7-4 with TRBJ2-7; 7 bases fit TRBD1. The CDR3 is 14 amino acids. Germline assignment: CDR1 SGHVT and CDR2 SQSDAQ. J gave up 7 bases and V 5 bases, and 11 bases lay outside the gene matches. The CDR3 sequence: CASSTTGSLWEQYF. CDR3 nucleotides: TGTGCCAGCAGCACGACAGGGTCGTTGTGGGAGCAGTACTTC.

CDR3 sequence (DNA): TGTGCCAGTAGTATAGGACAGAAGAACACTGAAGCTTTCTTT. Protein sequence: CASSIGQKNTEAFF. V usage is TRBV19 and J usage is TRBJ1-1; TRBD1 might be the D (5 bases). Deletions cut 1 base from V and 1 base from J, with 7 bases between. This CDR3 has 14 residues. The germline gives CDR1 LNHDA, CDR2 SQIVND (reference sequence).

This clone has a single count. V gene TRBV14 combines with J gene TRBJ1-1, with no clear D. The CDR3 extends over 13 amino acids. V was trimmed by 3 bases and J by 10 bases, leaving 15 bases between them. Germline CDR1 is SGHDN and CDR2 is FVKESK. The DNA for the CDR3 is TGTGCCAGCAGCCAGTGGTCCGGGGTAGGAGCTTTCTTT. Its protein product is CASSQWSGVGAFF.